This T cell receptor beta chain was found in a study of T cell responses to AZD1222 COVID-19 vaccine. The protocol was immunoSEQ multiplex PCR, while the TCRdb copy is restricted to in-frame clones and leaves out a portion. The sample has 200,000 to 250,000 clones, 93% seen once. V was shortened by 8 bases and J by 3 bases, with 7 bases between the two germline ends. The germline gives CDR1 LNHDA, CDR2 SQIVND (reference sequence). The length of the CDR3 is 11 residues. The V gene is TRBV19, the J gene TRBJ2-5; perhaps TRBD1 as D (6 bases). The material was peripheral blood, obtained on day 0 of MenACWY control vaccination. This clonotype originated in an adult in good health. In DNA, the CDR3 is TGTGCCAGTGCAGGGGAAGAGACCCAGTACTTC. Protein product: CASAGEETQYF.